Listed below are T cell receptor beta chains from one sample, sequenced in a study of blood T cell repertoires in COVID-19. Assay used: immunoSEQ multiplex PCR; TCRdb lists only in-frame clones, some missing. The data contain 230,000 or so clones, approximately 83% of them singletons. Sequenced material: PBMCs or T cells enriched from blood (not recorded which). These receptors all stem from a man between 45 and 60 years old who had recovered from COVID-19. Both conserved end residues are part of each CDR3.

j_call v_call cdr3_aa
TRBJ2-6 TRBV9 CASSVVTGSGANVLTF
TRBJ1-5 TRBV6-5 CASSHRIGSNQPQHF
TRBJ1-2 TRBV14 CASSPGYEANYGYTF
TRBJ1-4 TRBV5-5 CASQRGEKLFF
TRBJ2-2 TRBV6-2/TRBV6-3 CASSYLRDRSINTGELFF
TRBJ1-6 TRBV3-1/TRBV3-2 CASSSRHTDSPLHF
TRBJ1-5 TRBV9 CASSVVGTTGPQHF
TRBJ1-2 TRBV5-4 CASSLAGQGGYTF
TRBJ2-1 TRBV18 CASSPSSINEQFF
TRBJ2-1 TRBV4-3 CASSQERLVSGNEQFF
TRBJ2-1 TRBV3-1/TRBV3-2 CASSQDWGVNEQFF
TRBJ1-5 TRBV24-1 CATSAQGKRPQHF
TRBJ1-1 TRBV9 CASSGTPNTEAFF
TRBJ1-1 TRBV29-1 CSVSYGTGSTEAFF
TRBJ2-5 TRBV4-1 CASSQGSLGGETQYF
TRBJ2-1 TRBV29-1 CSVDGQTNEQFF
TRBJ1-4 TRBV7-8 CASSLGGTGREKLFF
TRBJ2-1 TRBV5-1 CASTSDLTHEQFF
TRBJ1-5 TRBV15 CATSRASSNQPQHF
TRBJ1-2 TRBV7-6 CASSLATGAGYTF
TRBJ1-5 TRBV10-3 CAISDDRVDQPQHF
TRBJ1-1 TRBV5-1 CASSPRQGENTEAFF
TRBJ1-6 TRBV19 CASSTGGAYNSPLHF
TRBJ1-5 TRBV23-1 CASSQLARRNQPQHF
TRBJ2-1 TRBV10-3 CATLPGTSENEQFF
TRBJ1-2 TRBV7-9 CASSLRPDSSF